This T cell receptor beta chain was sequenced in a study of blood T cell repertoires in COVID-19. About the research overall: Samples of COVID-19 (acute and convalescent) were obtained from the United States, Italy and Spain. PBMCs, B-cell-depleted T cells, or T cells provided the cDNA or gDNA that made up the material.

The CDR3 loop spans 16 amino acids. Per the authors' pipeline: Reference gene primer amplification yielded estimated nucleated cell counts. The repertoire was sequenced with immunoSEQ multiplex PCR; TCRdb's copy has only in-frame clones and lacks some. D and trimming were read from the DNA, whereas the V and J calls and clone size are those reported in that table. The sample holds about 75,000 clones, 70% to 90% seen once. The origin of this receptor is a human donor in a cohort sampled during active COVID-19. The chain employs TRBV21-1 and TRBJ2-1; TRBD1 was called by the table and not checked on the DNA. TRBV21-1 is described as a pseudogene. What was sequenced was peripheral blood. CDR3 coding DNA: TGTGCCAGCAGCAAAGCGTTGGGGCCACGGATTATTGAGCAGTTCTTC. Translation gives CASSKALGPRIIEQFF.